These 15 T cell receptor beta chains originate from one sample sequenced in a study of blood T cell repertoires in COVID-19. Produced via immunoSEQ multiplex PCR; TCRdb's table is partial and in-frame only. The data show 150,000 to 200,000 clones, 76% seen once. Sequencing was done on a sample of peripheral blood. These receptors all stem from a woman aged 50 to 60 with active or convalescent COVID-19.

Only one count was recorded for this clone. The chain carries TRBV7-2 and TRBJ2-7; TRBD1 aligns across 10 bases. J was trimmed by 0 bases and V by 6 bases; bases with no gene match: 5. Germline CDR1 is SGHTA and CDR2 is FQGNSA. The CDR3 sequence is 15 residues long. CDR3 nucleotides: TGTGCCAGCAGTTCGGACAGGGGGGCCTCCTACGAGCAGTACTTC. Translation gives CASSSDRGASYEQYF.

CDR3 protein: CASSNAGKPQETQYF. In nucleotides, the CDR3 is TGTGCCAGCAGTAATGCGGGGAAGCCCCAAGAGACCCAGTACTTC. V and J are TRBV6-2 or TRBV6-3 and TRBJ2-5, with D perhaps matching TRBD2 (6 bases). The V gene's germline CDR1 is MNHEY and CDR2 SVGEGT. The CDR3 sequence is 15 residues long. V was shortened by 5 bases and J by 1 base, with 14 bases between the two germline ends.

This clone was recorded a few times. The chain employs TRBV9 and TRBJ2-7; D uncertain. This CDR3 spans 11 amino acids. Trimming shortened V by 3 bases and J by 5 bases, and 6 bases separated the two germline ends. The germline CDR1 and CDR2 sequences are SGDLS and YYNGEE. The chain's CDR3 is CASSAGHEQYF. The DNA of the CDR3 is TGTGCCAGCAGCGCTGGGCACGAGCAGTACTTC.

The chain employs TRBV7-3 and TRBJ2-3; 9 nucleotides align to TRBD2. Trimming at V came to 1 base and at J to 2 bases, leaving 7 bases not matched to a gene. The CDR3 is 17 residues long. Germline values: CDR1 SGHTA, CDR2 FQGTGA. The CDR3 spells CASSLKASGDPTDTQYF. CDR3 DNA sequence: TGTGCCAGCAGCTTAAAGGCTAGCGGGGATCCCACAGATACGCAGTATTTT.

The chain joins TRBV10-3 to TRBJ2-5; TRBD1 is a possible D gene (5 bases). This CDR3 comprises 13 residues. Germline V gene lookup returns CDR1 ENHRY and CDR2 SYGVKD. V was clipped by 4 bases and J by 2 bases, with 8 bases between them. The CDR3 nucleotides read TGTGCCATCAGTGTAAGACAGCAAGAGACCCAGTACTTC. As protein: CAISVRQQETQYF.

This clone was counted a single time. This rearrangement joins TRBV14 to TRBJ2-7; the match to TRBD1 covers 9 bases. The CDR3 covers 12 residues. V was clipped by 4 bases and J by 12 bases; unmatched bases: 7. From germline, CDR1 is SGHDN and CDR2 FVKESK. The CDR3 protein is CASSPGDRERYF. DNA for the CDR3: TGTGCCAGCAGCCCGGGGGACAGGGAACGGTACTTC.

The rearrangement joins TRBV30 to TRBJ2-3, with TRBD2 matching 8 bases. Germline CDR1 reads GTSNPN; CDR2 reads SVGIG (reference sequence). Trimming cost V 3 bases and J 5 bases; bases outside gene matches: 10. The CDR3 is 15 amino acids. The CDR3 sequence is CAWRGSGAGGDTQYF. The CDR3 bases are TGTGCCTGGAGGGGTAGCGGGGCCGGGGGAGATACGCAGTATTTT.

The CDR3, as DNA: TGTGCCAGTAGTGTCGGACAGGGGGCGCATGGAGATACGCAGTATTTT. Its translation is CASSVGQGAHGDTQYF. The chain has TRBV19 and TRBJ2-3; TRBD1 aligns across 11 bases. This CDR3 is 16 amino acids long. V shed 5 bases and J 5 bases; nucleotides not matched to a gene: 9. The germline V gene has CDR1 LNHDA and CDR2 SQIVND (reference sequence).

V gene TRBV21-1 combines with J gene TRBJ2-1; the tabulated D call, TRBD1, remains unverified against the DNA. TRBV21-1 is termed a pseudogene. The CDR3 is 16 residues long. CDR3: CASSKVVRGGRHEQFF. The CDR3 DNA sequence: TGTGCCAGCAGCAAAGTGGTCAGGGGTGGTCGCCATGAGCAGTTCTTC.

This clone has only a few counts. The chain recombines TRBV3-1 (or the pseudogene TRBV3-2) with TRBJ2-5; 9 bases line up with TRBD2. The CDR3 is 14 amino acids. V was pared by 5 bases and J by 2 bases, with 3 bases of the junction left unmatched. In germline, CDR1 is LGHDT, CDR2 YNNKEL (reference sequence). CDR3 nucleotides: TGTGCCAGCAGCTCGACTAGCGGACAAGAGACCCAGTACTTC. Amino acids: CASSSTSGQETQYF.

CDR3 DNA sequence: TGTGCCTTCGGTGCGCCGGAAGCTTTCTTT. Amino acid sequence: CAFGAPEAFF. The chain couples TRBV30 to TRBJ1-1, with D uncertain. Germline V gene sequence: CDR1 GTSNPN, CDR2 SVGIG (reference sequence). There are 10 residues in the CDR3. V was clipped by 7 bases and J by 8 bases, with 11 bases between them. The whole variable domain, filled in from reference TRBV30 and TRBJ1-1, reads SQTIHQWPATLVQPVGSPLSLECTVEGTSNPNLYWYRQAAGRGLQLLFYSVGIGQISSEVPQNLSASRPQDRQFILSSKKLLLSDSGFYLCAFGAPEAFFGQGTRLTVV.

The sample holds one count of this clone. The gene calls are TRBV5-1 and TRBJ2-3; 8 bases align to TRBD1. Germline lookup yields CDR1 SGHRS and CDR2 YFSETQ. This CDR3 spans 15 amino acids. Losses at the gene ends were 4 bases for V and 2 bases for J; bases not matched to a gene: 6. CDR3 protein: CASSLSGQVTDTQYF. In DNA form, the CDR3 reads TGCGCCAGCAGCCTCTCGGGACAGGTCACAGATACGCAGTATTTT.

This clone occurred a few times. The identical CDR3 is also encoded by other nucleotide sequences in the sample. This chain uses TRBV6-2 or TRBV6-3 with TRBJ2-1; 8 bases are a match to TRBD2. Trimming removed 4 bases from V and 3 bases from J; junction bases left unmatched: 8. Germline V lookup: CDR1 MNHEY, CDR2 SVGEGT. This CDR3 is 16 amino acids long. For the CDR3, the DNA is TGTGCCAGCAGTTCCCTGAGCGGGGGACTCTACAATGAGCAGTTCTTC. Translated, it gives CASSSLSGGLYNEQFF.

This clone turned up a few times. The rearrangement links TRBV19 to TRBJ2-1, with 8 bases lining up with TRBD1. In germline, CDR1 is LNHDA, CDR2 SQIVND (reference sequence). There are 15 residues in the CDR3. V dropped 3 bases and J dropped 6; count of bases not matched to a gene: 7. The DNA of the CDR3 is TGTGCCAGTAGTATGGGCGCGACAGGGGCCAATGAGCAGTTCTTC. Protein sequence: CASSMGATGANEQFF.

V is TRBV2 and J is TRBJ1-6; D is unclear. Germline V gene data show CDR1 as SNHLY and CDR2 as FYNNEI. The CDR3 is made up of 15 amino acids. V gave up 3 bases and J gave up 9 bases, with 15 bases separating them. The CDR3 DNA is TGTGCCAGCAGTGAGGCCGGGGATATAGGTTCACCCCTCCACTTT. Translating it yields CASSEAGDIGSPLHF.